This T cell receptor (beta chain) was sequenced during a study of chemoradiotherapy in HPV16-positive cancers. The wider study: Functional T-cell assays on a couple of HPV16-positive patients' cells defined candidate HPV-specific clones and common TCR motifs. Overall study results and limits: During treatment, candidate HPV-specific clones and E7-related motifs expanded in tumor.

Worth noting for this clone: What it binds is not known.

Germline CDR1 SNHLY, CDR2 FYNNEI. V was trimmed by 8 bases and J by 10 bases, leaving 15 bases between them. The CDR3 sequence is 12 residues long. Generated by immunoSEQ multiplex PCR, the TCRdb table keeps only in-frame clones and is missing some. Of 9,000 to 15,000 clones listed, around three fifths are singletons. This chain links TRBV2 with TRBJ2-1; D not certain. This receptor was obtained from a human donor with HPV-associated anogenital cancer. The sample was collected from a patient who underwent chemoradiotherapy. As DNA, the CDR3 is TGTGCCAGCCAGAAGGGCCTTGGCGAGCAGTTCTTC. This codes for CASQKGLGEQFF. The full variable domain, rest sourced from reference TRBV2 and TRBJ2-1, is EPEVTQTPSHQVTQMGQEVILRCVPISNHLYFYWYRQILGQKVEFLVSFYNNEISEKSEIFDDQFSVERPDGSNFTLKIRSTKLEDSAMYFCASQKGLGEQFFGPGTRLTVL.